This TCR beta chain was recorded in a study of T-cell reconstitution after alpha-beta-depleted transplantation in children. V lost 0 bases and J lost 0, with 11 bases in between. Germline CDR1 reads SGHRS; CDR2 reads YFSETQ. The CDR3 spans 16 residues. A TCRbeta library incorporating unique molecular identifiers was prepared. TCRdb analysed the PCR reads with MiXCR anew, one entry per CDR3 protein. The sample carries around 300,000 distinct CDR3 sequences, over 9% recorded once. This sequence originates from a boy younger than two with acute myeloid leukemia, due to receive a stem cell transplant. The source was PBMCs, collected before TCRalphabeta/CD19-depleted stem cell transplant. This sequence joins TRBV5-1 and TRBJ2-3; D is possibly TRBD2 (6 bases). The CDR3 loop is CASSLAGDPSTDTQYF. CDR3 bases: TGCGCCAGCAGCTTGGCGGGAGACCCTAGCACAGATACGCAGTATTTT.